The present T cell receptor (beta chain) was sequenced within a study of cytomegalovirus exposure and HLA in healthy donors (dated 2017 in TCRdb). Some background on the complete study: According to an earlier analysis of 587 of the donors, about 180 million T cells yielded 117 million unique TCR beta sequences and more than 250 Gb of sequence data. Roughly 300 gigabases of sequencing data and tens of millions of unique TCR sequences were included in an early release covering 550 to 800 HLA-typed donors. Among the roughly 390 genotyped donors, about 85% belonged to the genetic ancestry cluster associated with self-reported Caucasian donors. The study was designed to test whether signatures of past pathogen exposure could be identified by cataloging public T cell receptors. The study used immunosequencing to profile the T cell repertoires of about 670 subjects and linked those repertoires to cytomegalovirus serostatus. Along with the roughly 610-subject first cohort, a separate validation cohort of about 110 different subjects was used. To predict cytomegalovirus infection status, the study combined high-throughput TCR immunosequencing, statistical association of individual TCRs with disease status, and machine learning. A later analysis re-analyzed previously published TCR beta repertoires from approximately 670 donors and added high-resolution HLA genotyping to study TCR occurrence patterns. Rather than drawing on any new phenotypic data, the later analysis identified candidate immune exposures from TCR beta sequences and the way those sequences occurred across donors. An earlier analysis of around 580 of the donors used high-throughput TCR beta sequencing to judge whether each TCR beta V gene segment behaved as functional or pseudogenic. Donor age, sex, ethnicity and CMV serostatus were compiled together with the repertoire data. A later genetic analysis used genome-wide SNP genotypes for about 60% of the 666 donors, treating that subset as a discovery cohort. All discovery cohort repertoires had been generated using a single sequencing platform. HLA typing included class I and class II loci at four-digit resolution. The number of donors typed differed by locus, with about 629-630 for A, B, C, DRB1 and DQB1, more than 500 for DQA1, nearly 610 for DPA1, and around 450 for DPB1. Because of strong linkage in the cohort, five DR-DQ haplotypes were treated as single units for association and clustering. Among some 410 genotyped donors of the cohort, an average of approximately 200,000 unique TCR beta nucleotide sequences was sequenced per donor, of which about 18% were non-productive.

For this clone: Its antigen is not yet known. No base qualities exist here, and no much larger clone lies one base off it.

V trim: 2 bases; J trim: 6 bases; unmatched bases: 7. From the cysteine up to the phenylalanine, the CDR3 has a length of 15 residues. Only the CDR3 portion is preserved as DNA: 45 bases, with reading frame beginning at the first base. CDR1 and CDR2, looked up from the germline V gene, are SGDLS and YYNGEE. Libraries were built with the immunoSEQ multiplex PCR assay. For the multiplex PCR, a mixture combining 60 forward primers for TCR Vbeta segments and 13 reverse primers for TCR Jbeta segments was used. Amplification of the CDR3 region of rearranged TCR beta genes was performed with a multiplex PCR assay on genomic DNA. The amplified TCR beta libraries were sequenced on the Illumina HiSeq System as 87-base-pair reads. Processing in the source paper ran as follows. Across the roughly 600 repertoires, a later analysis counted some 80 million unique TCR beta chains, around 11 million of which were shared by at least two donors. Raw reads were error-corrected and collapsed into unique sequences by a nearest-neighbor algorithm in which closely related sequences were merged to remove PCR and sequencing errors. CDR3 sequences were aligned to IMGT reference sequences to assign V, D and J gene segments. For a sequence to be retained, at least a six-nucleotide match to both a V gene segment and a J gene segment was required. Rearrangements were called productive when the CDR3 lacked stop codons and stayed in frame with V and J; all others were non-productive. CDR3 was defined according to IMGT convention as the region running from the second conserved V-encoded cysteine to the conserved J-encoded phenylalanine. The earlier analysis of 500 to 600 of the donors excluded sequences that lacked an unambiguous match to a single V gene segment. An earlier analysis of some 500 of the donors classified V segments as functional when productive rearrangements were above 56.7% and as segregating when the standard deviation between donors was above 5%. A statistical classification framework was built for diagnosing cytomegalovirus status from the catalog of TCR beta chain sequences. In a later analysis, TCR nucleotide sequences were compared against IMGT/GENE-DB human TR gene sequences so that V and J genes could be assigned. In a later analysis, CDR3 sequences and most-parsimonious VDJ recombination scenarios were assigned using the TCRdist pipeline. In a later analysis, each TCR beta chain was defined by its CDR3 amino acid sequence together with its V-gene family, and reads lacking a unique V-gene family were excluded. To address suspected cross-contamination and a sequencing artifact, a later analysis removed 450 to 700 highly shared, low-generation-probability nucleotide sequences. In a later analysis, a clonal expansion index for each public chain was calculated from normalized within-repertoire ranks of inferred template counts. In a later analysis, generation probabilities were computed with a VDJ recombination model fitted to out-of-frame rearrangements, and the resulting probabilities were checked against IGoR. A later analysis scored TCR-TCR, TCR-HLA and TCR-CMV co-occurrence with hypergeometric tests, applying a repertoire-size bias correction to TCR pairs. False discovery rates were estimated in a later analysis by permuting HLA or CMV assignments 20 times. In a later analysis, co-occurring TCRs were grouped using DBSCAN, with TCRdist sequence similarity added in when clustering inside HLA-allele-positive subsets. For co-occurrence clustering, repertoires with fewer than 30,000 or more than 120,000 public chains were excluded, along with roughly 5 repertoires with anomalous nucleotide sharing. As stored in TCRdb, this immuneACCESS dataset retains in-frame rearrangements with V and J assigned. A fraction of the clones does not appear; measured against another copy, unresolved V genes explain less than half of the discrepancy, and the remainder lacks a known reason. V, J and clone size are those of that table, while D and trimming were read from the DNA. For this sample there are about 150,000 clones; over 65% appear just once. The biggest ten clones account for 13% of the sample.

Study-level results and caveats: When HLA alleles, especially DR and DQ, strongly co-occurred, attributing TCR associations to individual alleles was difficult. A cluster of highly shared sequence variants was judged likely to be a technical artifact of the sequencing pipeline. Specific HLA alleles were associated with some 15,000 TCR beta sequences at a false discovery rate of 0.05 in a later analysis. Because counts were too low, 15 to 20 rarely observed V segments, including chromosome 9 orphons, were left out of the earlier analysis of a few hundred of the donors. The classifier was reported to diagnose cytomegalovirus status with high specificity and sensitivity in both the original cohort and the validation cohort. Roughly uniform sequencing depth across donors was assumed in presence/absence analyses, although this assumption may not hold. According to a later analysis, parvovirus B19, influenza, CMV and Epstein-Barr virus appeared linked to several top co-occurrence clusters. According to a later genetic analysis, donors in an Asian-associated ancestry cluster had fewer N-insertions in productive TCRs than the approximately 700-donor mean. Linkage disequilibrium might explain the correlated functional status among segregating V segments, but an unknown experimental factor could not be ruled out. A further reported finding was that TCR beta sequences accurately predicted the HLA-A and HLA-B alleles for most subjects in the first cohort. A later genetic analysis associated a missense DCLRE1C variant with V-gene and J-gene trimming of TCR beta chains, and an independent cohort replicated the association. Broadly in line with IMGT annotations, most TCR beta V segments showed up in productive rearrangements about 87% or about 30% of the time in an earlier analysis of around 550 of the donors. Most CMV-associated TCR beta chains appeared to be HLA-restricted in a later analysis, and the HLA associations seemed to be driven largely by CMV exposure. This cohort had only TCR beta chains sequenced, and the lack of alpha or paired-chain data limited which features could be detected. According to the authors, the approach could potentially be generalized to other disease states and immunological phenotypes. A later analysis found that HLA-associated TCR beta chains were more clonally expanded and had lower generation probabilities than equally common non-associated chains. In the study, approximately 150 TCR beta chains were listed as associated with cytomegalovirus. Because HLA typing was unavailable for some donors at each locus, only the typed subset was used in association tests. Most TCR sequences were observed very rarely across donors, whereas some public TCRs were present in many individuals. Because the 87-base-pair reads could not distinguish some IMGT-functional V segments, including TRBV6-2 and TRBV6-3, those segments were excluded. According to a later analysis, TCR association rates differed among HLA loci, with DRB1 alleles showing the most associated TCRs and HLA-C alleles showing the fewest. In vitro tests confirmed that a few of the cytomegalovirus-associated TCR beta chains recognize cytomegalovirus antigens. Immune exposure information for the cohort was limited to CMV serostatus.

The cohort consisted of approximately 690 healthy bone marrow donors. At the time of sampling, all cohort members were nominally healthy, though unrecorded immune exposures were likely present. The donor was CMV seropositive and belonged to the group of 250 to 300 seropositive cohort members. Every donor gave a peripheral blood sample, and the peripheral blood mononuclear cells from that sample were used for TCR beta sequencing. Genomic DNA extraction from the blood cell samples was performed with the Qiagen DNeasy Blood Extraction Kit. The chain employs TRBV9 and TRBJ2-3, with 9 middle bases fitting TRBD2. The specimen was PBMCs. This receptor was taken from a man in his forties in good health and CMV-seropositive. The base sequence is TGTGCCAGCAGCGTCTTAGCGGGAGTGGGTGATACGCAGTATTTT. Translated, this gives CASSVLAGVGDTQYF.